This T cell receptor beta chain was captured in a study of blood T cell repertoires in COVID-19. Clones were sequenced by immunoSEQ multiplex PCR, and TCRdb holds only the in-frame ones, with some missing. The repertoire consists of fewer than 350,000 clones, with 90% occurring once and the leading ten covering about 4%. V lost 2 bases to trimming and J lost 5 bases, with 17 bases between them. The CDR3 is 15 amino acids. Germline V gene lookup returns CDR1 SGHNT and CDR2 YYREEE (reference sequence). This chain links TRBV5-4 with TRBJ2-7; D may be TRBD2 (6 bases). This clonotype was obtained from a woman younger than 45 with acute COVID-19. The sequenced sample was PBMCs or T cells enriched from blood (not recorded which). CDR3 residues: CASSFSRENQNEQYF. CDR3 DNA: TGTGCCAGCAGCTTTTCGCGGGAAAATCAGAACGAGCAGTACTTC.